Listed below are T cell receptor beta chains from one sample, sequenced in a study of T cell changes during pregnancy in multiple sclerosis. TCRdb's table, derived via immunoSEQ multiplex PCR, lists solely in-frame clones and lacks some. Counted here are some 30,000 clones, 90% to 95% occurring once; the ten biggest clones make up around 3.6%. The sequencing used CD8+ T cells from peripheral blood mononuclear cells, collected in the second trimester of pregnancy. The origin of the receptors is a female donor in good health, enrolled as a control in a pregnancy study. CDR3s include the opening cysteine and the closing phenylalanine or tryptophan. The order of the fields is clone size, J gene, V gene, CDR3 protein. Clone size is given for some rows only: seen once, a few or many times, or a class if the clone is expanded.

>-|TRBJ1-2|TRBV5-4
CASSFGTGYGYTF
>once|TRBJ2-3|TRBV27
CASSIGGDTQYF
>-|TRBJ2-1|TRBV6-5
CASSYFLAGTYNEQFF
>-|TRBJ2-1|TRBV12-5
CASGTRGSGPWGSYNEQFF
>once|TRBJ2-3|TRBV9
CASSPQGEDTDTQYF
>-|TRBJ2-7|TRBV11-2
CASSLSQGGHEQYF
>-|TRBJ2-5|TRBV7-9
CASSLGISGETQYF
>-|TRBJ2-7|TRBV6-5
CASSCHRLAGRYEQYF
>-|TRBJ1-5|TRBV12-5
CASGLVRVGSLNQPQHF
>-|TRBJ1-2|TRBV6-1
CASSEGQHYGYTF
>-|TRBJ1-3|TRBV4-1
CASSQGQGSGNTIYF
>-|TRBJ1-2|TRBV7-9
CASSASGTGVGGYTF
>-|TRBJ1-1|TRBV7-2
CASSYPEGTGNTEAFF